These 19 T cell receptor beta chains came from one sample sequenced in a study of circulating CD8 cells and anti-PD-1 response in melanoma. The QIAseq Immune Repertoire TCR panel built the libraries from approximately 16 ng of total RNA. TCRdb recomputed calls from the reads with MiXCR, one row per CDR3 protein. The sample gives fewer than 1,000 distinct CDR3 sequences, about 12% of which show up once; 45% is in the top ten. From live CD3+CD8+TCRalphabeta+ cells, four PD-1 and/or TIGIT subsets were sorted. This material consisted of CD8+ T cells from PBMCs, taken at baseline or after one month of anti-PD-1 therapy (not recorded which). The receptors come from a human donor with melanoma.

The rearrangement links TRBV20-1 to TRBJ1-5; D may be TRBD1 (6 bases). Per the germline V gene, CDR1 is DFQATT and CDR2 is SNEGSKA (reference sequence). V lost 6 bases and J 15 bases, leaving 18 bases between the germline ends. The CDR3 sequence is 11 residues long. CDR3 nucleotide sequence: TGCAGTGCGACCGAAGGGGGGTTCATGCATTTT. Amino acids: CSATEGGFMHF.

With respect to this clonotype: This is likely a read error, given that the CDR3 carries no conserved phenylalanine or tryptophan at its end. The V call is TRBV27, the J call TRBJ2-7; D is unclear. Germline assignment: CDR1 MNHEY and CDR2 SMNVEV (reference sequence). CDR3 length equals 13 residues. The V end lost 2 bases, the J end lost 3 bases, and 8 bases lay between the germline ends. In DNA, the CDR3 is TGTGCCAGCAGTTTAGAACAGAACTACGAGCAGTACCTC. As protein: CASSLEQNYEQYL.

This clonotype is labeled as large (0.1 to 1%). This chain links TRBV20-1 with TRBJ2-1; TRBD2 matches 7 bases. The V gene end was trimmed by 5 bases and the J gene end by 8 bases; junction bases not matched to a gene: 12. The CDR3 loop spans 14 amino acids. CDR1 and CDR2 (germline): DFQATT, SNEGSKA (reference sequence). The CDR3 sequence: CSAWTRRAEDEQFF. Written as DNA, the CDR3 is TGCAGTGCTTGGACTAGGAGGGCTGAAGATGAGCAGTTCTTC.

The V call is TRBV19, the J call TRBJ2-2, with 9 bases identical to TRBD1. The CDR3 has 16 amino acids. Germline V gene lookup returns CDR1 LNHDA and CDR2 SQIVND (reference sequence). V gave up 3 bases and J gave up 5 bases; unmatched junction bases: 7. CDR3 DNA sequence: TGTGCCAGTAGTATCTCCGGGACAGGGTTTACCGGGGAGCTGTTTTTT. This translates into CASSISGTGFTGELFF.

The chain has TRBV24-1 and TRBJ1-5; D is perhaps TRBD1 (5 bases). The CDR3 contains 15 residues. Germline CDR1 and CDR2: KGHDR and SFDVKD. V was shortened by 7 bases and J by 3 bases, with 15 bases between the two germline ends. CDR3 sequence reads: CATRPRGGTNQPQHF. The CDR3 DNA reads as TGTGCCACCAGACCCCGGGGAGGGACCAATCAGCCCCAGCATTTT.

By proportion, this clonotype is medium-sized. This chain connects TRBV7-9 to TRBJ1-1; perhaps TRBD1 as D (5 bases). Trimming shortened V by 5 bases and J by 6 bases, and 10 bases separated the two germline ends. The CDR3 has 12 residues. Germline CDR1 SEHNR, CDR2 FQNEAQ (reference sequence). The CDR3 loop is CASSSSTAEAFF. The DNA for the CDR3 is TGTGCCAGCAGCAGCTCGACAGCTGAAGCTTTCTTT.

This clonotype was observed a few times. V and J are TRBV7-2 and TRBJ1-5, with D perhaps TRBD1 (6 bases). Germline lookup yields CDR1 SGHTA and CDR2 FQGNSA. The CDR3 runs to 14 residues. Trimming left V 7 bases short and J 5 bases short, with 15 bases between. The CDR3 loop reads CASKEGKGDQPQHF. CDR3 coding DNA: TGTGCCAGCAAGGAGGGAAAGGGGGATCAGCCCCAGCATTTT.

The chain carries TRBV28 and TRBJ1-2, with a weak D call TRBD1 (5 bases). Trimming removed 2 bases from V and 5 bases from J, with 18 bases in between. In germline, CDR1 is MDHEN, CDR2 SYDVKM. The CDR3 spans 16 residues. CDR3 residues: CASSLPLPDRVYGYTF. DNA for the CDR3: TGTGCCAGCAGTTTACCACTCCCCGACAGAGTATATGGCTACACCTTC.

This clonotype turned up a few times. The chain links TRBV25-1 to TRBJ2-7; unclear D gene. The germline gives CDR1 MGHDK, CDR2 SYGVNS. This CDR3 spans 12 amino acids. V gave up 7 bases and J gave up 2 bases, with 9 bases separating them. The CDR3 spells CASTYAAYEQYF. CDR3 coding DNA: TGTGCCAGCACCTACGCAGCCTACGAGCAGTACTTC.

This clonotype occurred a few times. The J gene is TRBJ2-4, the V gene TRBV14, with 10 bases identical to TRBD1. V dropped 2 bases and J dropped 8; count of bases not matched to a gene: 3. This CDR3 is 14 amino acids long. Germline V lookup: CDR1 SGHDN, CDR2 FVKESK. DNA of the CDR3: TGTGCCAGCAGCCAAAGGACAGGGGGGGACATTCAGTACTTC. It yields the protein CASSQRTGGDIQYF.

This clonotype is medium-sized. The chain links TRBV12-3 or TRBV12-4 to TRBJ2-3; the D gene is possibly TRBD1 (5 bases). V was clipped by 8 bases and J by 6 bases, with 9 bases between them. This CDR3 comprises 11 residues. CDR3 sequence reads: CASSQADTQYF. CDR3 sequence (DNA): TGTGCCAGCTCACAGGCGGATACGCAGTATTTT.

In its sample, this clonotype is medium-sized. J is TRBJ2-7 and V is TRBV27, with a tentative D call TRBD1 (7 bases). The length of the CDR3 is 15 residues. Trimming removed 0 bases from V and 6 bases from J, with 15 bases in between. Germline loops: CDR1 MNHEY, CDR2 SMNVEV (reference sequence). This CDR3 is CASSLSQGLRGEQYF. DNA of the CDR3: TGTGCCAGCAGTTTATCACAGGGGCTGCGGGGCGAGCAGTACTTC.

About this clonotype itself: A read error may account for a junction end that differs from germline. This chain joins TRBV12-3 or TRBV12-4 and TRBJ2-3; TRBD2 matches at 9 bases. The CDR3 has 16 residues. The CDR3 sequence: CASSLDLAGSTDTQYF. Written as DNA, the CDR3 is TGTGCCAGCAGCTTAGATCTAGCGGGGAGCACAGATACGCAGTACTTT.

The chain employs TRBV5-4 and TRBJ2-2; D not certain. Germline CDR1 reads SGHNT; CDR2 reads YYREEE (reference sequence). CDR3 length: 13 amino acids. The ends were cut back, 4 bases at V and 0 bases at J, with 4 bases in the middle. The CDR3 nucleotides are TGTGCCAGCAGCCACCCGAACACCGGGGAGCTGTTTTTT. Protein sequence: CASSHPNTGELFF. The whole variable domain, filled in from reference TRBV5-4 and TRBJ2-2, reads ETGVTQSPTHLIKTRGQQVTLRCSSQSGHNTVSWYQQALGQGPQFIFQYYREEENGRGNFPPRFSGLQFPNYSSELNVNALELDDSALYLCASSHPNTGELFFGEGSRLTVL.

The chain links TRBV24-1 to TRBJ1-2; D is unclear. CDR1 is KGHDR and CDR2 is SFDVKD in the germline V gene. The CDR3 is 13 residues long. The germline V and J ends were trimmed by 7 bases and 8 bases, with 16 bases remaining between them. Written as DNA, the CDR3 is TGTGCCACCAGCCACGCAGAAGGTGGGGGCTACACCTTC. Amino acids: CATSHAEGGGYTF.

This clonotype rates as medium-sized. V usage is TRBV20-1 and J usage is TRBJ2-2; the D is unclear. V was trimmed by 8 bases and J by 4 bases, leaving 20 bases between them. CDR1 is DFQATT and CDR2 is SNEGSKA in the germline V gene (reference sequence). CDR3 size: 15 residues. CDR3 bases: TGCAGTATTCAAGGGCAGCCCACTGTCACCGGGGAGCTGTTTTTT. Translating it yields CSIQGQPTVTGELFF.

In its sample, this clonotype ranks as large. Mismatch with germline at one junction end may stem from a read error. The chain carries TRBV27 and TRBJ2-2, with unresolved D. The CDR3 extends over 13 amino acids. Germline values: CDR1 MNHEY, CDR2 SMNVEV (reference sequence). CDR3 coding DNA: TGTGCCAGCAGTTTATCGCCCACCCGGGAGCTGTTTTTT. Translating it yields CASSLSPTRELFF.

By sample fraction, this clonotype is medium-sized (0.01 to 0.1%). V usage is TRBV2 and J usage is TRBJ2-1; a weak D match, TRBD1 (7 bases). The length of the CDR3 is 14 residues. CDR1 is SNHLY and CDR2 is FYNNEI in the germline V gene. Deletions cut 7 bases from V and 8 bases from J, with 18 bases between. The CDR3 nucleotides read TGTGCCAGCACCAGGGGGGCCGAGGGAGATGAGCAGTTCTTC. It translates to CASTRGAEGDEQFF.

This clonotype was observed a few times. The chain has TRBV5-4 and TRBJ2-1, with 8 nucleotides matching TRBD1. The germline V gene has CDR1 SGHNT and CDR2 YYREEE (reference sequence). Trimming took 4 bases from V and 1 from J; bases not matched to a gene: 4. The CDR3 runs 15 residues. CDR3 in amino acids: CASSGQGLSYNEQFF. In DNA form, the CDR3 reads TGTGCCAGCAGCGGACAGGGTTTGTCCTACAATGAGCAGTTCTTC.